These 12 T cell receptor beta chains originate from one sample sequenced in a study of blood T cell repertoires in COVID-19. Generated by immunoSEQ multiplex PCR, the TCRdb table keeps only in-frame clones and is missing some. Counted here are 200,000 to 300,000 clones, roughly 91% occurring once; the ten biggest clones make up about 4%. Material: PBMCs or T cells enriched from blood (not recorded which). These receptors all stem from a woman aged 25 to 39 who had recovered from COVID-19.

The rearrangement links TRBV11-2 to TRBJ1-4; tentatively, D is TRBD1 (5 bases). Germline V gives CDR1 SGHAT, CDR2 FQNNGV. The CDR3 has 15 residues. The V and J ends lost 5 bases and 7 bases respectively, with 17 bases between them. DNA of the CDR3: TGTGCCAGCAGCAAAGGGGCAGGGATTGTTGAAAAACTGTTTTTT. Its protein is CASSKGAGIVEKLFF.

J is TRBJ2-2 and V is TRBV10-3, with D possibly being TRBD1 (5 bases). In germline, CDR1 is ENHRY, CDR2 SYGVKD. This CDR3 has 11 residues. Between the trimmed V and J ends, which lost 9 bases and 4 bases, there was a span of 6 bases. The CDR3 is CAMQGTGELFF. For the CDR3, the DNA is TGTGCCATGCAGGGCACCGGGGAGCTGTTTTTT.

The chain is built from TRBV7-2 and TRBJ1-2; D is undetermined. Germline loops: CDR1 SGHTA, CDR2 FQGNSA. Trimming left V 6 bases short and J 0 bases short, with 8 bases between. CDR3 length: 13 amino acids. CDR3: CASREAANYGYTF. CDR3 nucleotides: TGTGCCAGCAGGGAGGCCGCTAACTATGGCTACACCTTC. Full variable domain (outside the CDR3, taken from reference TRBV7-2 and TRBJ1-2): GAGVSQSPSNKVTEKGKDVELRCDPISGHTALYWYRQSLGQGLEFLIYFQGNSAPDKSGLPSDRFSAERTGGSVSTLTIQRTQQEDSAVYLCASREAANYGYTFGSGTRLTVV.

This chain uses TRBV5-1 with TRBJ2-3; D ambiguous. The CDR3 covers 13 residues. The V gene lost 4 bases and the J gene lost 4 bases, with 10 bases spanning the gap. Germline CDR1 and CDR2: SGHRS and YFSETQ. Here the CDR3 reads CASSPREADTQYF. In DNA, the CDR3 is TGCGCCAGCAGCCCCCGTGAGGCAGATACGCAGTATTTT.

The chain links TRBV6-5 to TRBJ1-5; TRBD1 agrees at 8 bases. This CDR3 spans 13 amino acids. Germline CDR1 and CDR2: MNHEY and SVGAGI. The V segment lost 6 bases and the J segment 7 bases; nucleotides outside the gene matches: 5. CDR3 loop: CASSHRGDQPQHF. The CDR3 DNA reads TGTGCCAGCAGCCACAGGGGGGACCAGCCCCAGCATTTT.

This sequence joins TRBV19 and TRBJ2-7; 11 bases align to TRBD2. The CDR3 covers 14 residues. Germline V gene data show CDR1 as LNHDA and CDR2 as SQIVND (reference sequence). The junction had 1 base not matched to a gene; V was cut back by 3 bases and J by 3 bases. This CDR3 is CASSMTSGIYEQYF. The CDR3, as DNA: TGTGCCAGTAGTATGACTAGCGGGATCTACGAGCAGTACTTC.

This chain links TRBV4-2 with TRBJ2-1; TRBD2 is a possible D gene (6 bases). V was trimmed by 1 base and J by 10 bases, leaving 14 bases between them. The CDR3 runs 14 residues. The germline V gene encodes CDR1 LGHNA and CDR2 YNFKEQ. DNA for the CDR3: TGTGCCAGCAGCCAAGGGGGACTCCGAGAAGAGCAGTTCTTC. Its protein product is CASSQGGLREEQFF.

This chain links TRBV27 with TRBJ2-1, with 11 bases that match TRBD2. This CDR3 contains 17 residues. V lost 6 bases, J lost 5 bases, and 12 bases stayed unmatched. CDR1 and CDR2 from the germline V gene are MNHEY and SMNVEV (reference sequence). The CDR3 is CASRLAGVTRLDNEQFF. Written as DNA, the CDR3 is TGTGCCAGCAGACTAGCGGGAGTGACTCGTTTGGACAATGAGCAGTTCTTC.

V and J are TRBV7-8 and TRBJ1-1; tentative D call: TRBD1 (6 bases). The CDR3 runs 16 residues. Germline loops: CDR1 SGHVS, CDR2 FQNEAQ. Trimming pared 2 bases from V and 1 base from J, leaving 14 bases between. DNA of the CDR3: TGTGCCAGCAGCTTACCTTTTAACAGGGAGAACACTGAAGCTTTCTTT. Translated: CASSLPFNRENTEAFF. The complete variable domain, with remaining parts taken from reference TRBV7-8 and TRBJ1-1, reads GAGVSQSPRYKVAKRGQDVALRCDPISGHVSLFWYQQALGQGPEFLTYFQNEAQLDKSGLPSDRFFAERPEGSVSTLKIQRTQQEDSAVYLCASSLPFNRENTEAFFGQGTRLTVV.

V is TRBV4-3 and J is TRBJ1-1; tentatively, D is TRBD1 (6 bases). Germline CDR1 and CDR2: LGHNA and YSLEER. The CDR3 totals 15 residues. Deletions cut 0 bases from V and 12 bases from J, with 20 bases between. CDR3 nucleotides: TGCGCCAGCAGCCAAGACCCCCAGGGGACCCCTTATACTTTCTTT. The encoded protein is CASSQDPQGTPYTFF.

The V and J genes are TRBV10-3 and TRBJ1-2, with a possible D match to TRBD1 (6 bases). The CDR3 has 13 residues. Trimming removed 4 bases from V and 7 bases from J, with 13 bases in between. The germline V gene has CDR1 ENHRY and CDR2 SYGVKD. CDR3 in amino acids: CAISVRRGGGYTF. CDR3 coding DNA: TGTGCCATCAGTGTGAGGAGGGGGGGTGGCTACACCTTC.

The CDR3 DNA sequence: TGTGCCAGCAGCTCAACAGGGGCCACTGAAGCTTTCTTT. Protein product: CASSSTGATEAFF. V and J are TRBV5-4 and TRBJ1-1; 7 nucleotides agree with TRBD1. In germline, CDR1 is SGHNT, CDR2 YYREEE (reference sequence). The ends lost 3 bases at V and 4 bases at J; junction bases unmatched: 3. CDR3 length: 13 amino acids.